Given below is one TCR beta chain in context. Its antigen remains unidentified. The sample originates from a study of cytomegalovirus exposure and HLA in healthy donors. Study-level information: When 300 to 400 donors were genotyped, more than 70% of them were found to fall in the Caucasian-associated ancestry cluster.

Findings and caveats of the study: Cytomegalovirus-associated status was assigned to approximately 160 TCR beta chains. From TCR beta sequences, most subjects' HLA-A and HLA-B alleles were reportedly predicted accurately. A later analysis by the authors found several of the most significant clusters apparently linked to common viral pathogens.

Both 60 Vbeta primers and 13 Jbeta primers went into the PCR. Assay used: immunoSEQ multiplex PCR; TCRdb lists only in-frame clones, some missing. Of around 110,000 clones in the sample, around 75% were seen once. Germline values: CDR1 SEHNR, CDR2 FQNEAQ (reference sequence). This CDR3 contains 12 residues. With 8 bases removed from V and 6 bases from J, the gap between germline ends came to 10 bases. The V gene is TRBV7-9, the J gene TRBJ2-2, with D hard to call. The sequence derives from a man aged 25 to 45 in good health and CMV-seronegative. Sequencing was done on a sample of PBMCs. CDR3 bases: TGTGCCAGCGAGATTTTGGCCGGGGAGCTGTTTTTT. Translating it yields CASEILAGELFF.